The 22 T cell receptor beta chains in this list originate from one sample, sequenced in a study of spatial heterogeneity in lung cancer. Time point reported: sample taken at primary tumor resection. MiXCR, applied by TCRdb to the 5' RACE reads, yields one record per CDR3 protein. The table lists around 1,600 distinct CDR3 sequences, less than 6.5% of them singletons. Sample: normal lung tissue next to the tumor, taken at surgery. Receptors originate from a female donor with early-stage non-small cell lung cancer.

This clonotype was observed at least ten times. This rearrangement joins TRBV12-3 or TRBV12-4 to TRBJ2-7, with 9 bases identical to TRBD2. This CDR3 comprises 14 residues. The junction had 9 bases not matched to a gene; V was cut back by 6 bases and J by 6 bases. The CDR3 sequence is CASSLAGMPPEQYF. CDR3 nucleotides: TGTGCCAGCAGCCTAGCGGGGATGCCCCCCGAGCAGTACTTC.

This clonotype counts as medium-sized. The chain joins TRBV12-3 or TRBV12-4 to TRBJ1-1, with no clear D. The CDR3 is 13 amino acids. Trimming took off 5 bases at V and 5 bases at J, with 12 bases between the two ends. The CDR3 DNA follows: TGTGCCAGCAGTGCTCAAGCGGGGACTGAAGCTTTCTTT. It codes for CASSAQAGTEAFF.

In its sample, this clonotype is medium-sized. The chain couples TRBV7-2 to TRBJ2-3; D is uncertain. V was clipped by 4 bases and J by 2 bases, with 4 bases between them. There are 12 residues in the CDR3. Germline CDR1 and CDR2: SGHTA and FQGNSA. Written as DNA, the CDR3 is TGTGCCAGCAGCTCGTTCACAGATACGCAGTATTTT. Residues: CASSSFTDTQYF.

This clonotype was seen repeatedly, ten times or more. V and J are TRBV7-2 and TRBJ1-1, with TRBD1 as a possible D gene (5 bases). Germline V CDR1 and CDR2: SGHTA, FQGNSA. This CDR3 region has 14 residues. V lost 2 bases and J lost 7, with 14 bases in between. The CDR3 reads CASSLSRPGLEAFF. In nucleotides, the CDR3 is TGTGCCAGCAGCTTATCGCGGCCAGGGCTTGAAGCTTTCTTT.

This clonotype is labeled medium-sized. The chain is built from TRBV7-2 and TRBJ2-1, with TRBD2 matching over 11 bases. CDR3 length: 15 residues. The junction had 4 bases not matched to a gene; V was cut back by 1 base and J by 8 bases. CDR1 SGHTA and CDR2 FQGNSA come from the germline V gene. CDR3 coding DNA: TGTGCCAGCAGCTTAGAGACTAGCGGGGTACATGAGCAGTTCTTC. Translated: CASSLETSGVHEQFF.

V is TRBV5-1 and J is TRBJ1-1; D possibly corresponds to TRBD1 (5 bases). This CDR3 comprises 15 residues. Trimming removed 1 base from V and 1 base from J, with 11 bases in between. Germline V lookup: CDR1 SGHRS, CDR2 YFSETQ. In nucleotides, the CDR3 is TGCGCCAGCAGCTTGCAGGCAGGGCAGAACACTGAAGCTTTCTTT. Translating gives CASSLQAGQNTEAFF.

This clonotype is labeled as medium-sized (0.01 to 0.1%). The V and J genes are TRBV28 and TRBJ2-7, with no clear D. Germline CDR1 and CDR2: MDHEN and SYDVKM. Trimming shortened V by 6 bases and J by 3 bases, and 15 bases separated the two germline ends. The CDR3 spans 14 residues. This CDR3 is CASSETSWDYEQYF. CDR3 in DNA: TGTGCCAGCAGCGAAACAAGTTGGGACTACGAGCAGTACTTC.

This clonotype is medium-sized (0.01 to 0.1%) in the sample. The chain employs TRBV7-6 and TRBJ1-5, with a tentative D call TRBD1 (5 bases). The V end lost 1 base, the J end lost 1 base, and 14 bases lay between the germline ends. Germline V CDR1 and CDR2: SGHVS, FNYEAQ. This CDR3 is 17 amino acids long. The CDR3 region is CASSLDPGGLSNQPQHF. The CDR3 DNA reads as TGTGCCAGCAGCTTAGATCCCGGGGGTTTGAGCAATCAGCCCCAGCATTTT.

Within the sample, this clonotype is large. This chain joins TRBV5-4 and TRBJ1-6; no reliable D call. This CDR3 is built from 14 residues. Germline CDR1 reads SGHNT; CDR2 reads YYREEE (reference sequence). The V and J ends lost 2 bases and 3 bases respectively, with 6 bases between them. CDR3 DNA sequence: TGTGCCAGCAGCTTATCCGGCTATAATTCACCCCTCCACTTT. It encodes CASSLSGYNSPLHF.

This clonotype appeared many times. This rearrangement joins TRBV9 to TRBJ1-5; 7 bases match TRBD1. The CDR3 spans 15 residues. With 3 bases clipped from V and 4 bases from J, the junction kept 7 bases outside the gene matches. Germline CDR1 is SGDLS and CDR2 is YYNGEE. The CDR3 loop is CASSAGQDSNQPQHF. CDR3 DNA sequence: TGTGCCAGCAGCGCCGGACAGGATAGTAATCAGCCCCAGCATTTT.

This clonotype was detected ten times or more. The V call is TRBV5-1, the J call TRBJ2-5; D remains ambiguous. Trimming left V 0 bases short and J 5 bases short, with 2 bases between. The germline V gene encodes CDR1 SGHRS and CDR2 YFSETQ. The CDR3 sequence is 11 residues long. The CDR3 sequence: CASSLEETQYF. DNA of the CDR3: TGCGCCAGCAGCTTGGAGGAGACCCAGTACTTC.

The chain links TRBV20-1 to TRBJ2-2; D uncertain. Looked up from germline, CDR1 is DFQATT and CDR2 is SNEGSKA (reference sequence). Trimming removed 3 bases at V and 6 bases at J, with 8 bases between. CDR3 length equals 12 residues. The CDR3: CSASFRSGELFF. The DNA of the CDR3 is TGCAGTGCTAGTTTCCGCTCCGGGGAGCTGTTTTTT.

This clonotype is classed as medium-sized. The chain has TRBV20-1 and TRBJ2-3, with D perhaps TRBD1 or TRBD2 (5 bases each). Trimming removed 4 bases from V and 5 bases from J, with 13 bases in between. Germline CDR1 is DFQATT and CDR2 is SNEGSKA (reference sequence). This CDR3 is built from 13 residues. The CDR3 DNA reads TGCAGTGCTACCCTGCCGGGGCTAGATACGCAGTATTTT. Amino acid sequence: CSATLPGLDTQYF.

This clonotype is deemed medium-sized (0.01 to 0.1%). The V gene is TRBV30, the J gene TRBJ1-2; a weak D match, TRBD1 (6 bases). Germline V gene data show CDR1 as GTSNPN and CDR2 as SVGIG (reference sequence). With 0 bases removed from V and 6 bases from J, the gap between germline ends came to 11 bases. The length of the CDR3 is 13 residues. CDR3 sequence: CAWSVTGTDGYTF. CDR3 coding DNA: TGTGCCTGGAGTGTTACAGGGACGGATGGCTACACCTTC.

This clonotype was recorded many times. CDR3 loop: CASSLGYAQGGPFQETQYF. In DNA form, the CDR3 reads TGTGCCAGCAGCTTAGGGTACGCCCAGGGGGGACCGTTCCAAGAGACCCAGTACTTC. J is TRBJ2-5 and V is TRBV11-2; TRBD1 is a possible D gene (7 bases). The germline V gene encodes CDR1 SGHAT and CDR2 FQNNGV. The CDR3 is 19 residues long. With 1 base removed from V and 1 base from J, the gap between germline ends came to 22 bases.

This clonotype was counted ten times or more. This chain connects TRBV19 to TRBJ1-6, with unresolved D. Germline V gene data show CDR1 as LNHDA and CDR2 as SQIVND (reference sequence). CDR3 length equals 13 residues. The CDR3 loop reads CAVGGSYNSPLHF. For the CDR3, the DNA is TGTGCAGTGGGAGGTTCCTATAATTCACCCCTCCACTTT.

This clonotype was seen repeatedly, ten times or more. The CDR3 DNA sequence: TGTGCCAGCACCCCTGGAACCTTCAGGACTGAAGCTTTCTTT. Its translation is CASTPGTFRTEAFF. This chain links TRBV7-9 with TRBJ1-1, with no clear D. The CDR3 covers 14 residues. Germline V lookup: CDR1 SEHNR, CDR2 FQNEAQ (reference sequence). V was clipped by 7 bases and J by 5 bases, with 17 bases between them.

This clonotype appeared many times. The chain is built from TRBV6-6 and TRBJ1-1, with no clear D. The CDR3 covers 13 residues. With 6 bases removed from V and 4 bases from J, the gap between germline ends came to 12 bases. Germline loops: CDR1 MNHNY, CDR2 SVGAGI (reference sequence). The CDR3 loop reads CASRPREGTEAFF. The CDR3 nucleotides are TGTGCCAGCAGGCCGAGGGAGGGCACTGAAGCTTTCTTT.

This clonotype was recorded many times. The V gene is TRBV20-1, the J gene TRBJ2-1; TRBD1 aligns across 8 bases. The ends lost 2 bases at V and 7 bases at J; junction bases unmatched: 10. This CDR3 spans 15 amino acids. Germline V gene data show CDR1 as DFQATT and CDR2 as SNEGSKA (reference sequence). CDR3 in amino acids: CSARPDRGGGNEQFF. CDR3 sequence (DNA): TGCAGTGCTAGACCAGACAGGGGTGGAGGGAATGAGCAGTTCTTC.

This clonotype is termed large. The genes are TRBV3-1 and TRBJ2-5; D gene ambiguous. Germline CDR1 LGHDT, CDR2 YNNKEL (reference sequence). Between the trimmed V and J ends, which lost 4 bases and 5 bases, there was a span of 8 bases. The CDR3 runs to 12 residues. The CDR3 DNA follows: TGTGCCAGCAGCCGGTCGGCGGAGACCCAGTACTTC. Translated: CASSRSAETQYF.

This clonotype is labeled large. This chain connects TRBV7-8 to TRBJ2-1; D uncertain. This CDR3 is 14 amino acids long. The V gene lost 5 bases and the J gene lost 3 bases, with 11 bases spanning the gap. CDR1 and CDR2 from the germline V gene are SGHVS and FQNEAQ. CDR3 sequence reads: CASSPDWGYNEQFF. The CDR3 DNA reads as TGTGCCAGCAGCCCAGATTGGGGCTACAATGAGCAGTTCTTC.

This clonotype was seen a few times. The genes are TRBV23-1 and TRBJ2-1, with 7 bases identical to TRBD1. TRBV23-1 is reported as an ORF; its role is uncertain. The CDR3 sequence is 16 residues long. With 6 bases clipped from V and 2 bases from J, the junction kept 10 bases outside the gene matches. The CDR3 DNA is TGCGCCAGCAGCCTTCACAGGGGCAGGGCCTACAATGAGCAGTTCTTC. Translated: CASSLHRGRAYNEQFF.